The 28 T cell receptor beta chains presented below share a single source sample, sequenced in a study of blood T cells in healthy people across ages. Combining a sample-barcoded 5' primer with a J-beta primer mix, a second PCR ran for roughly 7 to 12 cycles. TCRdb reprocessed the 5' RACE reads via MiXCR and lists one record per CDR3 protein. Of hundreds of thousands of distinct CDR3 sequences in the sample, around 21% were seen once. Material: blood. Receptor source: a man between 65 and 85 years old in good health.

V usage is TRBV20-1 and J usage is TRBJ1-3; D remains ambiguous. V was shortened by 7 bases and J by 0 bases, with 7 bases between the two germline ends. The CDR3 extends over 12 amino acids. CDR1 and CDR2 (germline): DFQATT, SNEGSKA (reference sequence). The chain's CDR3 is CSVQNSGNTIYF. The CDR3 nucleotides are TGCAGTGTTCAGAACTCTGGAAACACCATATATTTT.

The V and J genes are TRBV9 and TRBJ2-7; no clear D gene. The CDR3 sequence is 14 residues long. Looked up from germline, CDR1 is SGDLS and CDR2 is YYNGEE. V was trimmed by 0 bases and J by 0 bases, leaving 7 bases between them. The CDR3, as DNA: TGTGCCAGCAGCGTAGCCCTAGACTCCTACGAGCAGTACTTC. It encodes CASSVALDSYEQYF. The full variable domain, with the rest looked up from reference TRBV9 and TRBJ2-7, is DSGVTQTPKHLITATGQRVTLRCSPRSGDLSVYWYQQSLDQGLQFLIQYYNGEERAKGNILERFSAQQFPDLHSELNLSSLELGDSALYFCASSVALDSYEQYFGPGTRLTVT.

The table lists this clonotype with a few counts. The chain links TRBV7-2 to TRBJ1-4; 8 bases map to TRBD1. The CDR3 contains 15 residues. Germline loops: CDR1 SGHTA, CDR2 FQGNSA. With V trimmed by 5 bases and J by 6 bases, 8 bases remained unmatched. CDR3 amino acids: CASSIRTGFDEKLFF. The CDR3 nucleotides are TGTGCCAGCAGCATAAGGACAGGGTTTGATGAAAAACTGTTTTTT.

This clonotype has only a few counts. This chain uses TRBV3-1 with TRBJ2-6; tentatively, D is TRBD2 (5 bases). Germline values: CDR1 LGHDT, CDR2 YNNKEL (reference sequence). This CDR3 is built from 16 residues. V dropped 3 bases and J dropped 0 bases, with 9 bases sitting between them. For the CDR3, the DNA is TGTGCCAGCAGCCATCGTAGCGTCTCTGGGGCCAACGTCCTGACTTTC. It yields the protein CASSHRSVSGANVLTF. The complete variable domain, with remaining parts taken from reference TRBV3-1 and TRBJ2-6, reads DTAVSQTPKYLVTQMGNDKSIKCEQNLGHDTMYWYKQDSKKFLKIMFSYNNKELIINETVPNRFSPKSPDKAHLNLHINSLELGDSAVYFCASSHRSVSGANVLTFGAGSRLTVL.

This clonotype was observed a few times. This sequence joins TRBV5-1 and TRBJ1-4; 9 bases map to TRBD1. V shed 4 bases and J 0 bases; nucleotides not matched to a gene: 7. Germline assignment: CDR1 SGHRS and CDR2 YFSETQ. CDR3 length: 17 residues. CDR3 region: CASSATGGPSTNEKLFF. The CDR3 DNA reads as TGCGCCAGCAGCGCCACAGGGGGCCCATCAACTAATGAAAAACTGTTTTTT. The variable domain in full, completed from reference TRBV5-1 and TRBJ1-4, reads KAGVTQTPRYLIKTRGQQVTLSCSPISGHRSVSWYQQTPGQGLQFLFEYFSETQRNKGNFPGRFSGRQFSNSRSEMNVSTLELGDSALYLCASSATGGPSTNEKLFFGSGTQLSVL.

This clonotype has just a few counts. CDR3 DNA sequence: TGTGCCAGCAGCCTACATAGCGGGAGAAAGACCCAGTACTTC. Translated: CASSLHSGRKTQYF. The chain combines TRBV3-1 with TRBJ2-5; 9 nucleotides align to TRBD2. Germline lookup yields CDR1 LGHDT and CDR2 YNNKEL (reference sequence). This CDR3 region has 14 residues. V lost 4 bases, J lost 6 bases, and 6 bases stayed unmatched.

This chain connects TRBV11-2 to TRBJ2-1; D is unresolved. V lost 0 bases, J lost 12 bases, and 9 bases lay in between. The CDR3 length is 12 residues. Germline V gene lookup returns CDR1 SGHAT and CDR2 FQNNGV. The CDR3 here is CASSLEGQGQFF. Here the CDR3 DNA reads TGTGCCAGCAGCTTAGAAGGTCAAGGGCAGTTCTTC. Full variable domain (rest looked up from reference TRBV11-2 and TRBJ2-1): EAGVAQSPRYKIIEKRQSVAFWCNPISGHATLYWYQQILGQGPKLLIQFQNNGVVDDSQLPKDRFSAERLKGVDSTLKIQPAKLEDSAVYLCASSLEGQGQFFGPGTRLTVL.

Notes on this clonotype: Possible read error: a much larger clone is one base away. The chain employs TRBV14 and TRBJ2-1, with D unclear. The germline V gene has CDR1 SGHDN and CDR2 FVKESK. The CDR3 is 13 residues long. V lost 4 bases and J lost 8, with 12 bases in between. In DNA form, the CDR3 reads TGTGCCAGCAGCCCGCTCAGATACGATGAGCAGTTCTTC. Translating gives CASSPLRYDEQFF.

This clonotype occurred a few times. This chain joins TRBV20-1 and TRBJ2-1, with 10 nucleotides matching TRBD2. Germline V gene sequence: CDR1 DFQATT, CDR2 SNEGSKA (reference sequence). The CDR3 totals 16 residues. Trimming took 1 base from V and 1 from J; bases not matched to a gene: 4. The CDR3 spells CSARAGSGRSYNEQFF. The CDR3 bases are TGCAGTGCTAGAGCTGGTAGCGGGAGGTCCTACAATGAGCAGTTCTTC.

The table lists this clonotype with a few counts. Here the CDR3 DNA reads TGCAGTGCCACCAACCGAAGACAGGGACCTATTGAGCAGTTCTTC. This codes for CSATNRRQGPIEQFF. This chain links TRBV20-1 with TRBJ2-1, with 7 bases that match TRBD1. With 6 bases clipped from V and 9 bases from J, the junction kept 17 bases outside the gene matches. The CDR3 loop spans 15 amino acids. CDR1 and CDR2 from the germline V gene are DFQATT and SNEGSKA (reference sequence).

This clonotype was picked up a small number of times. The chain has TRBV20-1 and TRBJ2-1; D remains unclear. CDR3 length: 12 amino acids. Trimming left V 1 base short and J 7 bases short, with 8 bases between. CDR1 and CDR2 (germline): DFQATT, SNEGSKA (reference sequence). The DNA of the CDR3 is TGCAGTGCTAGAGGCTTTTCGAATGAGCAGTTCTTC. Amino acid sequence: CSARGFSNEQFF.

This clonotype was detected only a few times. The V call is TRBV5-1, the J call TRBJ1-3, with 7 bases fitting TRBD1. Germline lookup yields CDR1 SGHRS and CDR2 YFSETQ. This CDR3 comprises 15 residues. The V segment lost 4 bases and the J segment 2 bases; nucleotides outside the gene matches: 6. Written as DNA, the CDR3 is TGCGCCAGCAGCCCTACGACAGGGCCTGGAAACACCATATATTTT. Protein: CASSPTTGPGNTIYF.

In this sample, this clonotype turned up a few times. This chain joins TRBV7-9 and TRBJ2-1, with D perhaps TRBD1 (6 bases). The CDR3 consists of 15 residues. CDR1 and CDR2 from the germline V gene are SEHNR and FQNEAQ (reference sequence). V gave up 1 base and J gave up 2 bases, with 9 bases separating them. This CDR3 is CASSLGEGAYNEQFF. The CDR3 DNA sequence: TGTGCCAGCAGCTTAGGCGAGGGGGCCTACAATGAGCAGTTCTTC.

This sequence joins TRBV20-1 and TRBJ2-7; no clear D. The CDR3 is 13 residues long. The V gene lost 3 bases and the J gene lost 1 base, with 10 bases spanning the gap. CDR1 DFQATT and CDR2 SNEGSKA come from the germline V gene (reference sequence). CDR3 sequence: CSASGQLSYEQYF. The DNA for the CDR3 is TGCAGTGCTAGTGGCCAGCTATCCTACGAGCAGTACTTC.

The chain carries TRBV5-1 and TRBJ2-3; 8 bases line up with TRBD2. After removal of 5 bases from V and 0 bases from J, the junction contained 2 bases not matched to a gene. The CDR3 spans 14 residues. CDR1 is SGHRS, CDR2 YFSETQ, per germline. CDR3 residues: CASRTGGSTDTQYF. The DNA for the CDR3 is TGCGCCAGCAGGACGGGAGGGAGCACAGATACGCAGTATTTT.

The chain couples TRBV29-1 to TRBJ1-2, with D unclear. V shed 2 bases and J shed 4 bases, with 5 bases lying between them. The CDR3 is 11 residues long. In germline, CDR1 is SQVTM, CDR2 ANQGSEA. CDR3 residues: CSVEQTYGYTF. The CDR3 nucleotides are TGCAGCGTTGAACAAACCTATGGCTACACCTTC.

In its sample, this clonotype was seen many times. The chain recombines TRBV20-1 with TRBJ1-2; 7 nucleotides agree with TRBD1. V dropped 0 bases and J dropped 8; count of bases not matched to a gene: 6. The germline V gene has CDR1 DFQATT and CDR2 SNEGSKA (reference sequence). The CDR3 covers 13 residues. The CDR3: CSARDTGARGYTF. CDR3 coding DNA: TGCAGTGCTAGAGATACAGGGGCGCGGGGCTACACCTTC.

This clonotype has at least ten counts. The chain has TRBV21-1 and TRBJ2-4; the D call in the table, TRBD1, was not verified against the DNA. TRBV21-1 is a listed pseudogene. CDR3 length equals 19 residues. The CDR3 region is CASSKEWGMDSIAKNIQYF. The CDR3 DNA follows: TGTGCCAGCAGCAAAGAATGGGGTATGGACAGTATAGCCAAAAACATTCAGTACTTC.

The chain couples TRBV20-1 to TRBJ2-5; maybe TRBD1 (5 bases). Germline CDR1 DFQATT, CDR2 SNEGSKA (reference sequence). The CDR3 contains 13 residues. V was clipped by 0 bases and J by 5 bases, with 10 bases between them. CDR3 DNA sequence: TGCAGTGCTAGAGATCCAGGGTCCGAGACCCAGTACTTC. It encodes CSARDPGSETQYF.

The J gene is TRBJ2-1, the V gene TRBV20-1; D not certain. The CDR3 spans 12 residues. The V and J ends lost 2 bases and 3 bases respectively, with 5 bases between them. The germline gives CDR1 DFQATT, CDR2 SNEGSKA (reference sequence). CDR3 sequence: CSARRNYNEQFF. The CDR3 coding sequence is TGCAGTGCTAGACGAAACTACAATGAGCAGTTCTTC.

In this sample, this clonotype turned up a few times. J is TRBJ2-5 and V is TRBV5-1; D might be TRBD2 (6 bases). V lost 0 bases to trimming and J lost 5 bases, with 11 bases between them. CDR1 is SGHRS, CDR2 YFSETQ, per germline. The CDR3 sequence is 14 residues long. The CDR3 region is CASSLVQEGETQYF. CDR3 nucleotide sequence: TGCGCCAGCAGCTTGGTACAGGAGGGGGAGACCCAGTACTTC.

This clonotype was detected many times. This chain connects TRBV28 to TRBJ2-7, with 7 bases that match TRBD2. V lost 3 bases and J lost 1; bases outside the gene matches: 3. This CDR3 comprises 14 residues. Germline CDR1 MDHEN, CDR2 SYDVKM. The CDR3 reads CASSLGGWSYEQYF. The CDR3 nucleotides are TGTGCCAGCAGTTTGGGAGGGTGGTCCTACGAGCAGTACTTC.

The sample holds many counts of this clonotype. Relative to the germline gene, one junction end is altered; a read error may explain this. The chain couples TRBV5-1 to TRBJ2-5; D is unclear. This CDR3 has 12 amino acids. Per the germline V gene, CDR1 is SGHRS and CDR2 is YFSETQ. This CDR3 reads CASSLFQETQYF. CDR3 nucleotide sequence: TGTGCCAGCAGCTTATTCCAAGAGACCCAGTACTTC.

This clonotype has just a few counts. The chain links TRBV7-6 to TRBJ2-5; 8 bases match TRBD1. The CDR3 is 15 residues long. Germline V gene data show CDR1 as SGHVS and CDR2 as FNYEAQ. The V gene end was trimmed by 2 bases and the J gene end by 2 bases; junction bases not matched to a gene: 4. This CDR3 is CASSLSRGPQETQYF. The CDR3 bases are TGTGCCAGCAGCTTATCCAGGGGGCCGCAAGAGACCCAGTACTTC.

As concerns this clonotype: One end of the junction varies from germline; a read error may be responsible. This chain links TRBV3-1 with TRBJ1-6, with no clear D. Germline V lookup: CDR1 LGHDT, CDR2 YNNKEL (reference sequence). This CDR3 is built from 13 residues. CDR3: CASSPRDNSPLHF. The CDR3 bases are TGTGCCAGTAGCCCTCGGGATAATTCACCCCTCCACTTT.

This rearrangement joins TRBV6-5 to TRBJ1-4; D gene uncertain. This CDR3 region has 12 residues. The germline V and J ends were trimmed by 6 bases and 5 bases, with 7 bases remaining between them. The germline gives CDR1 MNHEY, CDR2 SVGAGI. CDR3 protein: CASSAQNEKLFF. CDR3 DNA: TGTGCCAGCAGCGCGCAGAATGAAAAACTGTTTTTT.

This clonotype has a handful of counts. J is TRBJ2-5 and V is TRBV4-2, with D possibly being TRBD1 or TRBD2 (6 bases each). This CDR3 is 19 amino acids long. V lost 4 bases, J lost 2 bases, and 26 bases lay in between. The V gene's germline CDR1 is LGHNA and CDR2 YNFKEQ. This CDR3 reads CASSRSLSRGRGIQETQYF. The CDR3 region has the DNA TGTGCCAGCAGCCGAAGTCTAAGCAGGGGTCGGGGGATTCAAGAGACCCAGTACTTC.

The sample holds a few counts of this clonotype. V is TRBV3-1 and J is TRBJ1-1, with 10 bases matching TRBD1. V shed 4 bases and J 1 base; nucleotides not matched to a gene: 3. Germline assignment: CDR1 LGHDT and CDR2 YNNKEL (reference sequence). The CDR3 has 15 amino acids. DNA for the CDR3: TGTGCCAGCAGCCTCCGGGACAGGGGGAACACTGAAGCTTTCTTT. Translating it yields CASSLRDRGNTEAFF.